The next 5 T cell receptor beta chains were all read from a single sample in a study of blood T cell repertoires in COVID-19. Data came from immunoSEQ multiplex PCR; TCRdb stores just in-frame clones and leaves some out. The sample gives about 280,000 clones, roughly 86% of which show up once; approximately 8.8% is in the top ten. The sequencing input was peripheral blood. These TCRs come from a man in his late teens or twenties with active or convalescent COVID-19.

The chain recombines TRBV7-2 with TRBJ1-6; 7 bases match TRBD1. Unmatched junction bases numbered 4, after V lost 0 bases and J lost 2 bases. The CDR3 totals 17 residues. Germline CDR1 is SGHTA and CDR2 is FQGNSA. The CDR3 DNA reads TGTGCCAGCAGCTTAGCGATAGGGGGCACCTATAATTCACCCCTCCACTTT. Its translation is CASSLAIGGTYNSPLHF.

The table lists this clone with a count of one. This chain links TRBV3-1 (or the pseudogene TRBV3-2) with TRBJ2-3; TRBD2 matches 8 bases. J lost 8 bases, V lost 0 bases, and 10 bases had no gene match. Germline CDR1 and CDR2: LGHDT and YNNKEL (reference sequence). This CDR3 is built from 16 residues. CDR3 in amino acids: CASSQERASREGTQYF. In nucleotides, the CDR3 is TGTGCCAGCAGCCAAGAGAGGGCTAGCCGGGAGGGTACGCAGTATTTT.

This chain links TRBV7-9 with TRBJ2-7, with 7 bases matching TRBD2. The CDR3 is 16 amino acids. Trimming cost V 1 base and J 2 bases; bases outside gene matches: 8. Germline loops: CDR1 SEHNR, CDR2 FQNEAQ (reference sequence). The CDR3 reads CASSLGSGGGTYEQYF. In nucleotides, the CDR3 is TGTGCCAGCAGCTTAGGATCGGGGGGAGGGACCTACGAGCAGTACTTC. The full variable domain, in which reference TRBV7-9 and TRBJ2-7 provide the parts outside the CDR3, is DTGVSQNPRHKITKRGQNVTFRCDPISEHNRLYWYRQTLGQGPEFLTYFQNEAQLEKSRLLSDRFSAERPKGSFSTLEIQRTEQGDSAMYLCASSLGSGGGTYEQYFGPGTRLTVT.

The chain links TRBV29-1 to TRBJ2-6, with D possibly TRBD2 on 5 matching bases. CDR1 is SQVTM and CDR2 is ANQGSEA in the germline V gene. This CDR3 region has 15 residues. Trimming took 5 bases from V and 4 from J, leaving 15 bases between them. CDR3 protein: CSVSGTAFGANVLTF. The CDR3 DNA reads TGCAGCGTTTCGGGAACTGCCTTCGGGGCCAACGTCCTGACTTTC.

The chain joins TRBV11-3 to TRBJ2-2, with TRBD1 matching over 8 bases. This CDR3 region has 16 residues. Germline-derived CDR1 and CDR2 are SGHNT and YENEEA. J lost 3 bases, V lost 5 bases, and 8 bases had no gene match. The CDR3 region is CASSTRTGLDTGELFF. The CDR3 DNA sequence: TGTGCCAGCAGCACACGGACAGGGTTGGACACCGGGGAGCTGTTTTTT.